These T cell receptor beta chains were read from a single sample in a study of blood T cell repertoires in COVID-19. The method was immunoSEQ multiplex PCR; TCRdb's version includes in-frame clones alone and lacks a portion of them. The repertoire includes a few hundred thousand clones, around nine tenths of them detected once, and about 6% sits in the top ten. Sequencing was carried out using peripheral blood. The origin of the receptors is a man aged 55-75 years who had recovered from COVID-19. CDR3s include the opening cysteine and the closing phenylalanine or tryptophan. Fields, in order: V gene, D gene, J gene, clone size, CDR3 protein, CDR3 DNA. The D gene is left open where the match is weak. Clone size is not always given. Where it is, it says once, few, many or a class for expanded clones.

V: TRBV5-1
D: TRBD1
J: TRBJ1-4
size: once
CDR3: CASSAGQVAYPYEKLFF
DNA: TGCGCCAGCAGCGCGGGACAGGTGGCTTATCCTTATGAAAAACTGTTTTTT

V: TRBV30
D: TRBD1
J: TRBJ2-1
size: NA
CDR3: CAWSGSGTGRVYEQFF
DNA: TGTGCCTGGAGTGGATCCGGGACAGGGAGGGTGTATGAGCAGTTCTTC

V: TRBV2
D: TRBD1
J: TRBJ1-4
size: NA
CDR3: CASGGQERKLFF
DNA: TGTGCCAGCGGGGGACAGGAGAGAAAACTGTTTTTT

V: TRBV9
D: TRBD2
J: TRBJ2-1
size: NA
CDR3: CASSAWTSGGPSSYNEQFF
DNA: TGTGCCAGCAGCGCTTGGACTAGCGGGGGGCCAAGCTCCTACAATGAGCAGTTCTTC

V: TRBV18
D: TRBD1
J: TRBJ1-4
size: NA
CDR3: CASSPPGQGVEKLFF
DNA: TGTGCCAGCTCACCACCAGGACAGGGGGTGGAAAAACTGTTTTTT

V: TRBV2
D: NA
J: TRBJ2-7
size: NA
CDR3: CASARTGSSYEQYF
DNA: TGTGCCAGCGCGAGGACGGGGAGCTCCTACGAGCAGTACTTC

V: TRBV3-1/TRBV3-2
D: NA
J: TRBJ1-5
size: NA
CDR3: CASSQGPQGHEPQHF
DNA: TGTGCCAGCAGCCAAGGACCACAGGGTCATGAGCCCCAGCATTTT

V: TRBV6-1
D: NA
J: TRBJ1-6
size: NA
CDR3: CASSERGQFNSPLHF
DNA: TGTGCCAGCAGTGAAAGAGGGCAGTTTAATTCACCCCTCCACTTT

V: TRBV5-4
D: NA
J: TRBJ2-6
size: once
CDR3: CASSKGGEANVLTF
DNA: TGTGCCAGCAGCAAGGGGGGGGAGGCCAACGTCCTGACTTTC

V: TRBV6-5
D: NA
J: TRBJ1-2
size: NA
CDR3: CASKNPVNYGYTF
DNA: TGTGCCAGCAAGAACCCGGTCAACTATGGCTACACCTTC

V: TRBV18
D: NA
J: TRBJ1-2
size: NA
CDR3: CASSPGGATNYGYTF
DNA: TGTGCCAGCTCACCCGGAGGGGCAACAAACTATGGCTACACCTTC

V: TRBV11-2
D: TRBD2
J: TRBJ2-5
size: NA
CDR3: CASSFSGTNQETQYF
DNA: TGTGCCAGCAGCTTCTCCGGGACTAACCAAGAGACCCAGTACTTC

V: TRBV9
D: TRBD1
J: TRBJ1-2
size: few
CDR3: CASSDPGTGADNYGYTF
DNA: TGTGCCAGCAGCGATCCCGGGACAGGGGCCGATAACTATGGCTACACCTTC

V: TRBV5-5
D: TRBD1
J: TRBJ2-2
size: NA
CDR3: CASSLAWDRVTGELFF
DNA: TGTGCCAGCAGCTTGGCCTGGGACAGGGTTACCGGGGAGCTGTTTTTT

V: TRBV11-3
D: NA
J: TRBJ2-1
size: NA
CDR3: CASSLDLAGAGEQFF
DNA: TGTGCCAGCAGCTTAGATCTGGCGGGGGCCGGTGAGCAGTTCTTC

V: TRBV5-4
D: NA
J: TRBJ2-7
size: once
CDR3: CASSFPLREQYF
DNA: TGTGCCAGCAGCTTCCCGCTCAGAGAGCAGTACTTC

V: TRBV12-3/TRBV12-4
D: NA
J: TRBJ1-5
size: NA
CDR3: CASSLGAGQPQHF
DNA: TGTGCCAGCAGTTTGGGGGCAGGCCAGCCCCAGCATTTT

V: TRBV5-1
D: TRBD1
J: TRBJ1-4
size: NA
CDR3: CASSARDRGRSNEKLFF
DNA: TGCGCCAGCAGCGCCCGGGACAGGGGACGAAGTAACGAAAAACTGTTTTTT

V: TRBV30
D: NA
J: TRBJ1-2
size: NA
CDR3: CAWNQVFALLPTNYGYTF
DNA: TGTGCCTGGAATCAGGTCTTCGCACTGCTGCCAACTAACTATGGCTACACCTTC

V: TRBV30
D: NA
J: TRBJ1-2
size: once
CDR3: CAWSAGHGYTF
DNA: TGTGCCTGGAGTGCAGGGCATGGCTACACCTTC

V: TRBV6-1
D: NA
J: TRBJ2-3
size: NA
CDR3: CASSENRVGLTDTQYF
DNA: TGTGCCAGCAGTGAAAACAGGGTAGGGTTGACAGATACGCAGTATTTT

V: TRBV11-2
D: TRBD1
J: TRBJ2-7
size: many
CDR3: CASSYNRGPGEQYF
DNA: TGTGCCAGCAGCTATAACAGGGGTCCGGGGGAGCAGTACTTC

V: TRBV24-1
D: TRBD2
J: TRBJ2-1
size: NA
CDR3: CATSDSTKTSFDEQFF
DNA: TGTGCCACCAGTGACTCGACGAAGACTAGCTTCGATGAGCAGTTCTTC

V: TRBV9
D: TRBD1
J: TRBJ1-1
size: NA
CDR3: CASSGHRGDRERMNTEAFF
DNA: TGTGCCAGCAGCGGCCACCGGGGGGACAGGGAACGCATGAACACTGAAGCTTTCTTT

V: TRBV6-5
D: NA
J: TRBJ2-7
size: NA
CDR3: CASAMGWTYEQYF
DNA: TGTGCCAGCGCCATGGGCTGGACCTACGAGCAGTACTTC

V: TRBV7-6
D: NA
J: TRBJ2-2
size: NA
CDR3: CASSLRSGELFF
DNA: TGTGCCAGCAGCCTCAGGTCCGGGGAGCTGTTTTTT

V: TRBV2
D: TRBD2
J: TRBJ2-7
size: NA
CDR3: CASSFGLAGESSYEQYF
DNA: TGTGCCAGCAGTTTTGGGCTAGCGGGAGAGAGTTCCTACGAGCAGTACTTC

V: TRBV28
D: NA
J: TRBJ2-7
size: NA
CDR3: CASRLRLVLGEQYF
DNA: TGTGCCAGCAGGCTACGGCTAGTTTTAGGCGAGCAGTACTTC

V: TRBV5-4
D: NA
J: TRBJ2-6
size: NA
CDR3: CASSLDGQNAGANVLTF
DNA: TGTGCCAGCAGCTTGGACGGACAGAACGCTGGGGCCAACGTCCTGACTTTC

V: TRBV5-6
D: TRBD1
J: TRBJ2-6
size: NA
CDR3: CASSLQGKGANVLTF
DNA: TGTGCCAGCAGCTTACAGGGGAAGGGGGCCAACGTCCTGACTTTC

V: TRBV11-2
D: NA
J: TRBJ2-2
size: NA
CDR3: CASSLTGELFF
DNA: TGTGCCAGCAGCCTCACCGGGGAGCTGTTTTTT

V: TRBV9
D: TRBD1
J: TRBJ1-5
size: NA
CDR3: CASSGTGTDNQPQHF
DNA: TGTGCCAGCAGCGGGACAGGGACGGACAATCAGCCCCAGCATTTT

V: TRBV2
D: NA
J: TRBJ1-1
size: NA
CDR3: CASRYGEDTEAFF
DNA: TGTGCCAGCAGATATGGGGAGGACACTGAAGCTTTCTTT

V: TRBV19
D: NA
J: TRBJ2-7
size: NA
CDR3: CASSIGSGVWEQYF
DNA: TGTGCCAGTAGTATCGGGTCAGGGGTGTGGGAGCAGTACTTC

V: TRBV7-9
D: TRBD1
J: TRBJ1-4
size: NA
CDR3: CASSSWTGNEKLFF
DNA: TGTGCCAGCAGCTCCTGGACAGGGAATGAAAAACTGTTTTTT

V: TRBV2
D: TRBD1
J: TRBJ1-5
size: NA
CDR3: CASKGQGGQPQHF
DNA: TGTGCCAGCAAGGGGCAGGGGGGTCAGCCCCAGCATTTT

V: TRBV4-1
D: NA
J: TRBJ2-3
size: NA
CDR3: CASRQISTDTQYF
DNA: TGCGCCAGCAGACAGATCAGCACAGATACGCAGTATTTT

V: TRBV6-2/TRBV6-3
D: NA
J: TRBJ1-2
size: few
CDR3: CASSYANYGYTF
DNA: TGTGCCAGCAGTTACGCGAACTATGGCTACACCTTC

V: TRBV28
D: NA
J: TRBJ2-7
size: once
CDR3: CATTTAIYEQYF
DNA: TGTGCCACCACCACAGCCATCTACGAGCAGTACTTC

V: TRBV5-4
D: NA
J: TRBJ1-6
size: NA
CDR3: CASSLGTPLNNSPLHF
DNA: TGTGCCAGCAGCTTGGGCACTCCTCTGAATAATTCACCCCTCCACTTT

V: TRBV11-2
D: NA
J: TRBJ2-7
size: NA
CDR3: CASSREQGSPYEQYF
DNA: TGTGCCAGCAGCCGGGAACAGGGTAGTCCCTACGAGCAGTACTTC

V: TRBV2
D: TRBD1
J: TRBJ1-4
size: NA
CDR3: CASKDRGQVKEKLFF
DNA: TGTGCCAGCAAAGACAGGGGGCAAGTAAAGGAAAAACTGTTTTTT

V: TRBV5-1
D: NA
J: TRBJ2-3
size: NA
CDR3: CASSFLDTQYF
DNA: TGCGCCAGCAGCTTCCTAGATACGCAGTATTTT

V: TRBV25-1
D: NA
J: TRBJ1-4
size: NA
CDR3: CASTHNEKLFF
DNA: TGTGCCAGCACACATAATGAAAAACTGTTTTTT

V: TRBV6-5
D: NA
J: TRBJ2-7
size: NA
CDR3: CASSYSIGDSVYF
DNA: TGTGCCAGCAGTTACTCTATAGGAGACTCCGTGTACTTC

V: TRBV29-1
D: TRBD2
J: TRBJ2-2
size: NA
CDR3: CSGRLAENTGELFF
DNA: TGCAGCGGCCGACTAGCGGAGAACACCGGGGAGCTGTTTTTT

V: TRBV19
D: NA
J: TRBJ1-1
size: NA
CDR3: CASSLDRLWTEAFF
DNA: TGTGCCAGTAGCTTAGACAGGCTTTGGACTGAAGCTTTCTTT

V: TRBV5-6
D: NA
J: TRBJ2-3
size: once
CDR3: CASSLAGISTDTQYF
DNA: TGTGCCAGCAGCTTGGCAGGGATTAGCACAGATACGCAGTATTTT

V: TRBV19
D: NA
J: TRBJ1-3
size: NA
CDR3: CASSPGSFRSGNTIYF
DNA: TGTGCCAGTAGCCCCGGGTCATTTAGGTCTGGAAACACCATATATTTT

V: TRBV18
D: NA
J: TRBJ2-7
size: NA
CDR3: CASSPPNQGVEQYF
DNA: TGTGCCAGCTCACCACCAAACCAGGGCGTGGAGCAGTACTTC

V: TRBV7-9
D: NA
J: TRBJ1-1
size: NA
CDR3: CASRNGQSEAFF
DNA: TGTGCCAGCAGAAACGGACAGAGTGAAGCTTTCTTT

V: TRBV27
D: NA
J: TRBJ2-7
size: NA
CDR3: CASSSQGSSYEQYF
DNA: TGTGCCAGCAGTTCTCAGGGCAGCTCCTACGAGCAGTACTTC

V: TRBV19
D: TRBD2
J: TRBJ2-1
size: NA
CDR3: CASSIRTSGSYEQFF
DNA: TGTGCCAGTAGTATTAGGACTAGCGGGAGTTATGAGCAGTTCTTC

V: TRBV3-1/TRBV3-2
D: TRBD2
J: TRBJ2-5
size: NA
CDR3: CASSQDPRTSGRAPETQYF
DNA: TGTGCCAGCAGCCAAGATCCCCGGACTAGCGGGAGGGCCCCAGAGACCCAGTACTTC

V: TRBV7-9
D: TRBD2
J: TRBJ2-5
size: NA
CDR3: CASSQGTSGDQETQYF
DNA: TGTGCCAGCAGCCAAGGGACTAGCGGGGACCAAGAGACCCAGTACTTC

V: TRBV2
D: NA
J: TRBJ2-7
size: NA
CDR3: CASKLQIYEQYF
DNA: TGTGCCAGCAAACTCCAAATCTACGAGCAGTACTTC

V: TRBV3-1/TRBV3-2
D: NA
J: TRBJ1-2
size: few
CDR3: CATTTGHGYTF
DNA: TGTGCCACCACCACAGGCCATGGCTACACCTTC

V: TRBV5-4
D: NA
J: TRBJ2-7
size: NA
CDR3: CASSGQGIREQYF
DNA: TGTGCCAGCAGCGGGCAGGGGATCCGCGAGCAGTACTTC

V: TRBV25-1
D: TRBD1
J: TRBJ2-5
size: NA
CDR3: CASSGRDSWWETQYF
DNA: TGTGCCAGCAGTGGCCGGGACAGTTGGTGGGAGACCCAGTACTTC